Each of the 6 T cell receptor beta chains below was sequenced from the same sample in a study of blood T cell repertoires in COVID-19. Only in-frame clones appear in the TCRdb table, and some are missing; sequencing was by immunoSEQ multiplex PCR. Among some 69,000 clones listed, roughly four fifths were seen once. Sequenced input: peripheral blood. The receptors were sampled from a woman aged 70-85 years with acute or convalescent COVID-19.

The rearrangement uses TRBV7-2 and TRBJ1-5; D gene unclear. With 1 base removed from V and 6 bases from J, the gap between germline ends came to 10 bases. This CDR3 is 14 amino acids long. In germline, CDR1 is SGHTA, CDR2 FQGNSA. The DNA for the CDR3 is TGTGCCAGCAGCTTAGGTAGTGGTTCTCAGCCCCAGCATTTT. Translated: CASSLGSGSQPQHF.

This chain joins TRBV28 and TRBJ1-2; D is perhaps TRBD1 (5 bases). Germline CDR1 MDHEN, CDR2 SYDVKM. CDR3 size: 13 residues. The ends were cut back, 2 bases at V and 5 bases at J, with 9 bases in the middle. CDR3 nucleotides: TGTGCCAGCAGTTTAGACAGTAGATATGGCTACACCTTC. This codes for CASSLDSRYGYTF.

In this sample, this clone turned up a few times. The chain couples TRBV18 to TRBJ2-7, with TRBD1 as a possible D gene (6 bases). Germline CDR1 reads KGHSH; CDR2 reads LQKENI. Trimming left V 2 bases short and J 3 bases short, with 11 bases between. This CDR3 is built from 14 residues. For the CDR3, the DNA is TGTGCCAGCTCACCAGCAGGGGATAGCTACGAGCAGTACTTC. Protein: CASSPAGDSYEQYF. The variable domain in full, with the rest retrieved from reference TRBV18 and TRBJ2-7, is NAGVMQNPRHLVRRRGQEARLRCSPMKGHSHVYWYRQLPEEGLKFMVYLQKENIIDESGMPKERFSAEFPKEGPSILRIQQVVRGDSAAYFCASSPAGDSYEQYFGPGTRLTVT.

The V call is TRBV3-1 (or the pseudogene TRBV3-2), the J call TRBJ2-1; a weak D match, TRBD2 (6 bases). This CDR3 region has 12 residues. The germline gives CDR1 LGHDT, CDR2 YNNKEL (reference sequence). The V and J ends lost 7 bases and 7 bases respectively, with 11 bases between them. CDR3 sequence: CASTARGNEQFF. CDR3 DNA: TGTGCCAGCACGGCCCGGGGGAATGAGCAGTTCTTC.

The rearrangement links TRBV28 to TRBJ2-1; 10 positions match TRBD1. Germline assignment: CDR1 MDHEN and CDR2 SYDVKM. The CDR3 totals 16 residues. The ends lost 6 bases at V and 2 bases at J; junction bases unmatched: 7. In DNA form, the CDR3 reads TGTGCCAGCAGCAATGACAGGGGGCGTACCTACAATGAGCAGTTCTTC. Translation: CASSNDRGRTYNEQFF.

The CDR3: CASGVRVNYGYTF. CDR3 nucleotide sequence: TGTGCCAGCGGTGTCAGGGTCAACTATGGCTACACCTTC. The V and J genes are TRBV28 and TRBJ1-2; tentatively, D is TRBD1 (5 bases). The CDR3 consists of 13 residues. Germline loops: CDR1 MDHEN, CDR2 SYDVKM. The V and J ends lost 8 bases and 2 bases respectively, with 12 bases between them.